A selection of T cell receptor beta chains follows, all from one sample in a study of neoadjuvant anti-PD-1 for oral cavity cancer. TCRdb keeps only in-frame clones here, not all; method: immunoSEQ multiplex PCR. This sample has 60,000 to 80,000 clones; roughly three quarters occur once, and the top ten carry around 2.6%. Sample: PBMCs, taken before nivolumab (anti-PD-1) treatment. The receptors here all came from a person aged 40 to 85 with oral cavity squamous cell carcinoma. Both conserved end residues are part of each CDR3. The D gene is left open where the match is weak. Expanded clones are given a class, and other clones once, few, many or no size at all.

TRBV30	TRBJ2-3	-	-	CAWSVSDTQYF	TGTGCCTGGAGTGTATCCGATACGCAGTATTTT
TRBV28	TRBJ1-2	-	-	CASRFTPPNYGYTF	TGTGCCAGCAGGTTCACCCCTCCCAACTATGGCTACACCTTC
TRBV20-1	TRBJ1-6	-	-	CSAGGTPLHF	TGCAGTGCTGGGGGAACACCCCTCCACTTT
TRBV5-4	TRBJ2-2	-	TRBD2	CASRVRGDTGELFF	TGTGCCAGCAGGGTCCGGGGGGACACCGGGGAGCTGTTTTTT
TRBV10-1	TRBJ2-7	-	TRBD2	CASMAPSGNEQYF	TGCGCCAGCATGGCTCCTAGCGGGAACGAGCAGTACTTC
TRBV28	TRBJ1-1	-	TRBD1	CASSSTGRGNTEAFF	TGTGCCAGCAGTTCGACAGGGAGGGGGAACACTGAAGCTTTCTTT
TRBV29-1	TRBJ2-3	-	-	CSVTGFTDTQYF	TGCAGCGTCACAGGGTTTACAGATACGCAGTATTTT
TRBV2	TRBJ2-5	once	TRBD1	CASKGIGGPETQYF	TGTGCCAGCAAAGGTATAGGGGGCCCAGAGACCCAGTACTTC
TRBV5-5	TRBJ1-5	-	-	CASSRDASNQPQHF	TGTGCCAGCAGTCGAGATGCTAGCAATCAGCCCCAGCATTTT
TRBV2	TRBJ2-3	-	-	CASSRDSHTDTQYF	TGTGCCAGCAGTCGGGACTCTCACACAGATACGCAGTATTTT
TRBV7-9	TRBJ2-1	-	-	CASSSEYNEQFF	TGTGCCAGCAGCTCTGAGTACAATGAGCAGTTCTTC
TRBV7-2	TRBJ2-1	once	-	CASRPPSRVGEFF	TGTGCCAGCAGACCTCCGAGTAGGGTGGGAGAGTTCTTC
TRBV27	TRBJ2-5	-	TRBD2	CASSWGGRYQETQYF	TGTGCCAGCAGCTGGGGGGGGAGGTACCAAGAGACCCAGTACTTC
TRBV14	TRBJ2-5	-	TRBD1	CASSRGTGVQETQYF	TGTGCCAGCAGCCGAGGAACAGGGGTCCAAGAGACCCAGTACTTC
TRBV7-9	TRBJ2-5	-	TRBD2	CASSFPGGRETQYF	TGTGCCAGCAGCTTTCCGGGAGGGAGAGAGACCCAGTACTTC
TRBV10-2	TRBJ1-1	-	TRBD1	CASSEAYRGTRDEAFF	TGCGCCAGCAGTGAGGCCTACAGGGGAACCCGAGATGAAGCTTTCTTT
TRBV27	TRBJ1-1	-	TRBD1	CASSWQGAQNTEAFF	TGTGCCAGCAGTTGGCAGGGGGCGCAAAACACTGAAGCTTTCTTT
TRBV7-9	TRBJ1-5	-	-	CASSLASQGIQPQHF	TGTGCCAGCAGCTTAGCAAGTCAGGGGATTCAGCCCCAGCATTTT
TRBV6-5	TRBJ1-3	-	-	CASSVTGLSGNTIYF	TGTGCCAGCAGCGTGACAGGCCTCTCTGGAAACACCATATATTTT
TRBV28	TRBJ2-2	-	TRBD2	CASTIAGVGTGELFF	TGTGCCAGCACCATAGCGGGAGTAGGGACCGGGGAGCTGTTTTTT
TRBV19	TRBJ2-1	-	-	CASSREKYSYNEQFF	TGTGCCAGTAGTAGAGAGAAGTACTCCTACAATGAGCAGTTCTTC
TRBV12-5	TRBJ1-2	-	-	CASGFGTGDSYGYTF	TGTGCTAGTGGTTTCGGGACCGGTGACTCCTATGGCTACACCTTC
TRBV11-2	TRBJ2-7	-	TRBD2	CASSRLAGGRSSYEQYF	TGTGCCAGCTCCCGACTAGCGGGAGGCCGAAGCTCCTACGAGCAGTACTTC
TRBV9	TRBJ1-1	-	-	CASGGGGLYTEAFF	TGTGCCAGCGGGGGCGGGGGCCTGTACACTGAAGCTTTCTTT
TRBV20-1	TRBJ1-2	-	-	CSASLQPLHTF	TGCAGTGCTAGTTTACAGCCTCTGCACACCTTC
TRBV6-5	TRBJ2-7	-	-	CASSSPGRSSYEQYF	TGTGCCAGCAGTTCGCCGGGACGGAGCTCCTACGAGCAGTACTTC
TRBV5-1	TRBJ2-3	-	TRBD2	CASSLEAGGQGDTQYF	TGCGCCAGCAGCTTGGAGGCGGGGGGCCAGGGAGATACGCAGTATTTT
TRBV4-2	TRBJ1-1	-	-	CASSHPGGVEAFF	TGTGCCAGCAGCCATCCTGGGGGCGTTGAAGCTTTCTTT
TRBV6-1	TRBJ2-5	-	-	CASSALGSETQYF	TGTGCCAGCAGTGCCTTGGGGTCCGAGACCCAGTACTTC
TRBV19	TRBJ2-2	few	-	CATRQWTGELFF	TGTGCCACCCGCCAGTGGACCGGGGAGCTGTTTTTT
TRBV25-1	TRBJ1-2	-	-	CASSDHGTAANNYGYTF	TGTGCCAGCAGTGATCACGGGACCGCCGCAAATAACTATGGCTACACCTTC
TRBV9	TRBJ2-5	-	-	CASSASERGSETQYF	TGTGCCAGCAGCGCCTCAGAAAGGGGGAGTGAGACCCAGTACTTC
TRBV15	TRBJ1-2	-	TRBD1	CATSRGQGVGYTF	TGTGCCACCAGCAGAGGACAGGGGGTCGGCTACACCTTC
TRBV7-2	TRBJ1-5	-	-	CASSLAPRRPQHF	TGTGCCAGCAGCTTAGCGCCCAGGAGGCCCCAGCATTTT
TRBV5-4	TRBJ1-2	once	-	CASSPSRGYGYTF	TGTGCCAGCAGCCCTAGCCGGGGCTATGGCTACACCTTC
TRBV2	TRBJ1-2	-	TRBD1	CASSADRDNYGYTF	TGTGCCAGCAGTGCCGACAGGGACAACTATGGCTACACCTTC
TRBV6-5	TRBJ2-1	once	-	CASSYLGGGGGHEQFF	TGTGCCAGCAGTTACCTTGGCGGTGGAGGAGGGCATGAGCAGTTCTTC
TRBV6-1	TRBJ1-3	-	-	CASSRQINSGNTIYF	TGTGCCAGCAGTCGACAGATCAACTCTGGAAACACCATATATTTT
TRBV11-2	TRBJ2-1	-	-	CASSSRGTAGAYNEQFF	TGTGCCAGCAGCTCCCGGGGGACTGCAGGGGCCTACAATGAGCAGTTCTTC
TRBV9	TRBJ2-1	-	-	CASNAGQTYNEQFF	TGTGCCAGCAATGCGGGGCAGACCTACAATGAGCAGTTCTTC
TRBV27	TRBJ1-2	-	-	CASSPLRGERYGYTF	TGTGCCAGCAGTCCCCTCAGGGGTGAGAGGTATGGCTACACCTTC
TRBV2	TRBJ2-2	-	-	CASSETQQGTGELFF	TGTGCCAGCAGTGAAACCCAACAAGGCACCGGGGAGCTGTTTTTT
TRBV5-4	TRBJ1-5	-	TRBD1	CASSTGQGNNQPQHF	TGTGCCAGCAGCACCGGACAGGGCAACAATCAGCCCCAGCATTTT
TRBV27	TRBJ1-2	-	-	CASSPLQGRHYGYTF	TGTGCCAGCAGTCCTCTACAGGGCAGACACTATGGCTACACCTTC
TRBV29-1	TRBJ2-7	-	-	CSVKQTSYEQYF	TGCAGCGTAAAACAAACTTCCTACGAGCAGTACTTC
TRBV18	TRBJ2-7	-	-	CASSPLDGSYEQYF	TGTGCCAGCTCACCCTTGGACGGCTCCTACGAGCAGTACTTC
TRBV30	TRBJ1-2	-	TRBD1	CAWLQGAYGYTF	TGTGCCTGGTTACAGGGGGCCTATGGCTACACCTTC
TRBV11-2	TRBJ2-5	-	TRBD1	CASSATGNKRPQYF	TGTGCCAGCAGCGCGACAGGGAACAAGAGGCCCCAGTACTTC
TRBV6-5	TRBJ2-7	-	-	CASSRGVAVSYEQYF	TGTGCCAGCAGCCGCGGAGTAGCGGTCTCCTACGAGCAGTACTTC
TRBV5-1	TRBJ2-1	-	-	CASSSDGSREQFF	TGCGCCAGCAGCTCGGACGGCAGTCGGGAGCAGTTCTTC